The source of this T cell receptor beta chain is a study of PD-L1 blockade in urothelial cancer. Whole-study findings and limits: Clonality of blood TCR below the median before treatment predicted better survival.

As concerns this clone: The antigen is unknown.

CDR1 is ENHRY, CDR2 SYGVKD, per germline. This CDR3 spans 16 amino acids. The V and J ends lost 6 bases and 4 bases respectively, with 21 bases between them. Specified time point: pretreatment peripheral blood. Patient sample counts ranged from 1 to 8, pretreatment and on-treatment. Synthetic spike-ins, TCR analog templates, were added into each PCR. TCRdb's copy holds only in-frame clones and misses some; the assay was immunoSEQ multiplex PCR. The data show around 45,000 clones, 82% seen once. V usage is TRBV10-3 and J usage is TRBJ1-1; TRBD1 might be the D (5 bases). The receptor was derived from a man aged 50-59 years with urothelial cancer. The sequenced sample was PBMCs, obtained around atezolizumab (anti-PD-L1) treatment. The CDR3, as DNA: TGTGCCATCAGCACCGTTCGGGAGGGGAGGGGCACTGAAGCTTTCTTT. Its translation: CAISTVREGRGTEAFF.